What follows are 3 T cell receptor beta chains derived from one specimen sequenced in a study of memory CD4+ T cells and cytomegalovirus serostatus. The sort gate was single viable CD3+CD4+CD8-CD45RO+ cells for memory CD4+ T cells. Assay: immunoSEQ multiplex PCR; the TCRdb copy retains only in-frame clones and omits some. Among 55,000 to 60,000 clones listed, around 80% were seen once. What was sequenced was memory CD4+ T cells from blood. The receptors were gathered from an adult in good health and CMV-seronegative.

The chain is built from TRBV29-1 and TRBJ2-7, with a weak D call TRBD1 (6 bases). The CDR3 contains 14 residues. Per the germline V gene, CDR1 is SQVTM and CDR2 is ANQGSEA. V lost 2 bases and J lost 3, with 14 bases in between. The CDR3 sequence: CSVELIVQGYEQYF. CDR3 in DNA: TGCAGCGTTGAATTGATCGTACAGGGCTACGAGCAGTACTTC.

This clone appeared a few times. The CDR3 is CASSGGATLNQPQHF. The CDR3 nucleotides read TGTGCCAGCAGTGGGGGGGCCACCCTCAATCAGCCCCAGCATTTT. J is TRBJ1-5 and V is TRBV2, with a possible D match to TRBD1 (6 bases). Germline loops: CDR1 SNHLY, CDR2 FYNNEI. V lost 4 bases, J lost 3 bases, and 13 bases lay in between. There are 15 residues in the CDR3.

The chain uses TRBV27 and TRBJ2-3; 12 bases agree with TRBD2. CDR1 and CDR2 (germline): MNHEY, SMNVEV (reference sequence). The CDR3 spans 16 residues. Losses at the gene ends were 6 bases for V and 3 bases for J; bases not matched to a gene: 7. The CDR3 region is CASRRLAGVRTDTQYF. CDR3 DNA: TGTGCCAGCAGGCGACTAGCGGGAGTCAGAACAGATACGCAGTATTTT.